The clone carrying this T cell receptor beta chain has just one count. TCRdb's copy holds only in-frame clones and misses some; the assay was immunoSEQ multiplex PCR. This table holds 75,000 to 100,000 clones, approximately 80% found once. Every patient had relapsed following autologous stem cell transplantation, and cohorts differed in brentuximab vedotin exposure. This record belongs to a study of PD-1 blockade in classical Hodgkin lymphoma. This CDR3 has 14 residues. Germline trimming cut 6 bases from V and 2 bases from J; bases unmatched to any gene: 6. Looked up from germline, CDR1 is SGHRS and CDR2 is YFSETQ.

The V and J genes are TRBV5-1 and TRBJ2-3; 7 positions agree with TRBD1. The TCR originated in a human donor with classical Hodgkin lymphoma. The material was peripheral blood mononuclear cells (PBMCs), obtained at baseline. The CDR3 region is CASTEQGYTDTQYF. In DNA, the CDR3 is TGCGCCAGCACCGAACAGGGGTACACAGATACGCAGTATTTT.